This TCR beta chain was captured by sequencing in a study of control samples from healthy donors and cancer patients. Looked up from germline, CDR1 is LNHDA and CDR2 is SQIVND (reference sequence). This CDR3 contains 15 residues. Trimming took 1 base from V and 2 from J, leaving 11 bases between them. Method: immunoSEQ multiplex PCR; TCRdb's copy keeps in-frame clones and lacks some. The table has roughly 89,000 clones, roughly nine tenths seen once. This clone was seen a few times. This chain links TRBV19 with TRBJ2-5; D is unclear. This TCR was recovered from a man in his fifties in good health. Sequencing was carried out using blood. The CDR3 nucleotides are TGTGCCAGTAGTATAGGGTCAACAAGGCAAGAGACCCAGTACTTC. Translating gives CASSIGSTRQETQYF.